This TCR beta chain was sequenced for a study of blood T cells in healthy people across ages. This clonotype has just a few counts. Healthy individuals of Caucasian origin from Russia, aged about 6 to 95, served as donors. Alongside a J-beta primer mix, a sample-barcoded 5' primer served in a second PCR lasting about 7 to 12 cycles. One entry per CDR3 protein, called by TCRdb with MiXCR from the 5' RACE reads. Seen here are 1.6 million or so distinct CDR3 sequences, about 35% observed once, and the top ten hold around 11%. The clonotype originates from a woman aged 25 to 39 in good health. Sequences were obtained from blood.

The CDR3 loop is CSARGAGAVVSTDTQYF. The DNA of the CDR3 is TGCAGTGCTAGAGGAGCGGGGGCCGTTGTAAGCACAGATACGCAGTATTTT. The genes are TRBV20-1 and TRBJ2-3; TRBD2 agrees at 8 bases. The germline V gene has CDR1 DFQATT and CDR2 SNEGSKA (reference sequence). The CDR3 consists of 17 residues. With 1 base clipped from V and 0 bases from J, the junction kept 9 bases outside the gene matches.